The 27 T cell receptor beta chains in this list originate from one sample, sequenced in a study of blood T cell repertoires in COVID-19. TCRdb's copy holds only in-frame clones and misses some; the assay was immunoSEQ multiplex PCR. The sample has around 160,000 clones; roughly 90% are singletons. The sequenced sample consisted of peripheral blood. Receptors were obtained from a man in his sixties with active or convalescent COVID-19.

The chain is built from TRBV19 and TRBJ2-7; 7 bases agree with TRBD2. The CDR3 loop spans 14 amino acids. V dropped 2 bases and J dropped 2; count of bases not matched to a gene: 3. Germline CDR1 and CDR2: LNHDA and SQIVND (reference sequence). In DNA form, the CDR3 reads TGTGCCAGTAGTATACTAGCGGAGCCCTACGAGCAGTACTTC. It is translated as CASSILAEPYEQYF.

The chain carries TRBV5-1 and TRBJ1-3; 7 nucleotides align to TRBD1. The CDR3 spans 16 residues. Losses at the gene ends were 2 bases for V and 0 bases for J; bases not matched to a gene: 5. From germline, CDR1 is SGHRS and CDR2 YFSETQ. CDR3 sequence reads: CASSLGQVASGNTIYF. CDR3 nucleotides: TGCGCCAGCAGCTTAGGACAGGTAGCCTCTGGAAACACCATATATTTT.

The rearrangement links TRBV25-1 to TRBJ2-3; D remains unclear. Germline V lookup: CDR1 MGHDK, CDR2 SYGVNS. V was trimmed by 5 bases and J by 0 bases, leaving 9 bases between them. CDR3 length equals 14 residues. CDR3 amino acids: CASSIGFSTDTQYF. As DNA, the CDR3 is TGTGCCAGCAGTATCGGTTTTAGCACAGATACGCAGTATTTT.

The chain links TRBV3-1 (or the pseudogene TRBV3-2) to TRBJ2-7; D not certain. CDR3 length: 12 amino acids. Germline V gives CDR1 LGHDT, CDR2 YNNKEL (reference sequence). V was trimmed by 4 bases and J by 12 bases, leaving 16 bases between them. The DNA of the CDR3 is TGTGCCAGCAGCCCCTTAGTCCGAGTTATGTACTTC. It encodes CASSPLVRVMYF.

The chain recombines TRBV5-1 with TRBJ1-5; 9 positions match TRBD1. Looked up from germline, CDR1 is SGHRS and CDR2 is YFSETQ. The CDR3 consists of 16 residues. V was clipped by 3 bases and J by 6 bases; unmatched bases: 10. In DNA, the CDR3 is TGCGCCAGCAGCTACGCCGGGACAGGGTTGGGTCAGCCCCAGCATTTT. The encoded protein is CASSYAGTGLGQPQHF.

A single count supports this clone. The chain combines TRBV15 with TRBJ2-4, with D possibly TRBD1 on 6 matching bases. The V end lost 2 bases, the J end lost 0 bases, and 14 bases lay between the germline ends. CDR3 length: 17 residues. CDR1 is LNHNV, CDR2 YYDKDF, per germline (reference sequence). CDR3 amino acids: CATSRLGTQLAKNIQYF. In DNA, the CDR3 is TGTGCCACCAGCAGATTGGGGACACAACTAGCCAAAAACATTCAGTACTTC. The whole variable domain, filled in from reference TRBV15 and TRBJ2-4, reads DAMVIQNPRYQVTQFGKPVTLSCSQTLNHNVMYWYQQKSSQAPKLLFHYYDKDFNNEADTPDNFQSRRPNTSFCFLDIRSPGLGDTAMYLCATSRLGTQLAKNIQYFGAGTRLSVL.

The chain employs TRBV19 and TRBJ1-2; 7 positions match TRBD1. The CDR3 length is 15 residues. After removal of 5 bases from V and 2 bases from J, the junction contained 8 bases not matched to a gene. The germline V gene has CDR1 LNHDA and CDR2 SQIVND (reference sequence). The CDR3 reads CASSVPGTANYGYTF. CDR3 coding DNA: TGTGCCAGTAGTGTCCCCGGGACAGCGAACTATGGCTACACCTTC.

The chain carries TRBV27 and TRBJ1-1; D is perhaps TRBD1 (6 bases). This CDR3 spans 14 amino acids. Germline CDR1 reads MNHEY; CDR2 reads SMNVEV (reference sequence). V gave up 10 bases and J gave up 1 base, with 16 bases separating them. CDR3 in amino acids: CATQTGYGNTEAFF. CDR3 sequence (DNA): TGTGCCACACAAACAGGGTATGGGAACACTGAAGCTTTCTTT.

CDR3 residues: CASSPRDRGFRNTEAFF. Here the CDR3 DNA reads TGTGCCAGCAGCCCCCGGGACAGGGGTTTTAGGAACACTGAAGCTTTCTTT. The chain has TRBV7-9 and TRBJ1-1, with 10 bases aligning to TRBD1. The V segment lost 5 bases and the J segment 1 base; nucleotides outside the gene matches: 10. This CDR3 has 17 amino acids. The germline CDR1 and CDR2 sequences are SEHNR and FQNEAQ (reference sequence).

V gene TRBV24-1 combines with J gene TRBJ2-3; 9 bases are a match to TRBD1. This CDR3 has 15 amino acids. In germline, CDR1 is KGHDR, CDR2 SFDVKD. The J segment lost 2 bases and the V segment lost 5 bases, leaving 4 bases of the junction unmatched. The CDR3 here is CATSGGQGHTDTQYF. The CDR3 nucleotides read TGTGCCACCAGTGGGGGACAGGGTCACACAGATACGCAGTATTTT.

V gene TRBV19 combines with J gene TRBJ1-1, with D perhaps TRBD1 (6 bases). The V gene lost 5 bases and the J gene lost 0 bases, with 10 bases spanning the gap. This CDR3 spans 14 amino acids. CDR1 is LNHDA, CDR2 SQIVND, per germline (reference sequence). This CDR3 is CASSYRDMNTEAFF. The CDR3 DNA is TGTGCCAGTAGTTACAGGGATATGAACACTGAAGCTTTCTTT.

The chain has TRBV6-5 and TRBJ1-3; TRBD1 might be the D (5 bases). The CDR3 extends over 14 amino acids. V was pared by 7 bases and J by 0 bases, with 10 bases between. Germline lookup yields CDR1 MNHEY and CDR2 SVGAGI. CDR3 bases: TGTGCCAGCAATCCGGACAACTCTGGAAACACCATATATTTT. Translated, it gives CASNPDNSGNTIYF.

V gene TRBV7-9 combines with J gene TRBJ1-5, with 9 bases identical to TRBD1. CDR3 length: 16 residues. J lost 3 bases, V lost 3 bases, and 6 bases had no gene match. CDR1 and CDR2 from the germline V gene are SEHNR and FQNEAQ (reference sequence). As DNA, the CDR3 is TGTGCCAGCAGCTTGGAGACAGGGGGTAACAATCAGCCCCAGCATTTT. Translation gives CASSLETGGNNQPQHF.

This sequence joins TRBV7-6 and TRBJ2-3, with 10 bases matching TRBD2. The length of the CDR3 is 19 residues. Germline V CDR1 and CDR2: SGHVS, FNYEAQ. Losses at the gene ends were 3 bases for V and 0 bases for J; bases not matched to a gene: 12. CDR3 DNA: TGTGCCAGCAGCTTTTTTAAGCTAGCGGGAGCCGTTAGCACAGATACGCAGTATTTT. Protein: CASSFFKLAGAVSTDTQYF.

The V and J genes are TRBV18 and TRBJ2-1; D not certain. The ends were cut back, 4 bases at V and 10 bases at J, with 17 bases in the middle. Germline values: CDR1 KGHSH, CDR2 LQKENI. The CDR3 totals 14 residues. The CDR3 sequence: CASSRRPTLEEQFF. The CDR3 DNA is TGTGCCAGCTCACGACGACCCACCCTGGAGGAGCAGTTCTTC.

The V and J genes are TRBV29-1 and TRBJ1-5, with D perhaps TRBD1 (6 bases). The V end was cut by 4 bases, the J end by 5 bases, with 9 bases between. Germline V gives CDR1 SQVTM, CDR2 ANQGSEA. The length of the CDR3 is 12 residues. DNA for the CDR3: TGCAGCGTTGGGGGGGGCGATCAGCCCCAGCATTTT. Translated: CSVGGGDQPQHF.

The chain combines TRBV27 with TRBJ2-1, with 13 bases fitting TRBD2. After removal of 7 bases from V and 7 bases from J, the junction contained 16 bases not matched to a gene. The CDR3 length is 18 residues. CDR1 and CDR2 from the germline V gene are MNHEY and SMNVEV (reference sequence). The CDR3 bases are TGTGCCAGCAACCGGGACAGGGGAGGACTAGCGGGAGTGAATGAGCAGTTCTTC. It translates to CASNRDRGGLAGVNEQFF.

CDR3 sequence reads: CASSPQGGSYNEQFF. The CDR3 DNA sequence: TGTGCCAGCAGCCCACAGGGGGGATCCTACAATGAGCAGTTCTTC. The chain is built from TRBV7-2 and TRBJ2-1; 8 bases align to TRBD1. V gave up 5 bases and J gave up 1 base; unmatched junction bases: 4. The CDR3 sequence is 15 residues long. The germline V gene encodes CDR1 SGHTA and CDR2 FQGNSA.

This clone was picked up a small number of times. V and J are TRBV2 and TRBJ2-2; D is undetermined. Trimming pared 6 bases from V and 3 bases from J, leaving 2 bases between. The V gene's germline CDR1 is SNHLY and CDR2 FYNNEI. This CDR3 is 11 amino acids long. The CDR3 spells CASSDTGELFF. CDR3 coding DNA: TGTGCCAGCAGCGACACCGGGGAGCTGTTTTTT.

The chain carries TRBV24-1 and TRBJ2-2; no clear D. Deletions cut 2 bases from V and 4 bases from J, with 13 bases between. The CDR3 contains 16 residues. Germline values: CDR1 KGHDR, CDR2 SFDVKD. CDR3 sequence (DNA): TGTGCCACCAGTGATTCGGCGGCGGTTAGCACCGGGGAGCTGTTTTTT. Encoded protein: CATSDSAAVSTGELFF.

CDR3 nucleotide sequence: TGTGCCAGCAGTGGAGACAGGGGGAGGAACACTGAAGCTTTCTTT. Its protein is CASSGDRGRNTEAFF. The chain recombines TRBV2 with TRBJ1-1; 9 bases match TRBD1. There are 15 residues in the CDR3. Unmatched junction bases numbered 4, after V lost 4 bases and J lost 1 base. Germline CDR1 is SNHLY and CDR2 is FYNNEI.

The chain uses TRBV7-2 and TRBJ1-5, with 9 bases fitting TRBD1. Germline CDR1 and CDR2: SGHTA and FQGNSA. The CDR3 has 14 amino acids. V lost 3 bases to trimming and J lost 6 bases; unmatched junction nucleotides: 3. The DNA of the CDR3 is TGTGCCAGCAGCTTCTCGGGACAGGGTCAGCCCCAGCATTTT. Its protein product is CASSFSGQGQPQHF.

The genes are TRBV27 and TRBJ1-1; the D gene is possibly TRBD1 (6 bases). Trimming removed 10 bases from V and 6 bases from J, with 12 bases in between. The CDR3 spans 11 residues. Germline CDR1 is MNHEY and CDR2 is SMNVEV (reference sequence). Written as DNA, the CDR3 is TGTGCCACGGCAGGGGCCCCTGAAGCTTTCTTT. Protein: CATAGAPEAFF.

The rearrangement links TRBV4-1 to TRBJ1-6; 9 bases map to TRBD1. This CDR3 region has 18 residues. Germline CDR1 is MGHRA and CDR2 is YSYEKL. J gave up 4 bases and V 4 bases, and 11 bases lay outside the gene matches. As DNA, the CDR3 is TGCGCCAGCAGCCGGAACGCCGGGACAGGGAGTTATAATTCACCCCTCCACTTT. Its translation: CASSRNAGTGSYNSPLHF.

The V call is TRBV10-1, the J call TRBJ2-1; TRBD2 aligns across 11 bases. J lost 9 bases, V lost 7 bases, and 5 bases had no gene match. The CDR3 sequence is 13 residues long. The germline V gene has CDR1 WNHNN and CDR2 SYGVQD (reference sequence). CDR3 nucleotide sequence: TGCGCCAGCAATTTAGCGGGAGGGAGTGAGCAGTTCTTC. This encodes CASNLAGGSEQFF.

The chain recombines TRBV5-1 with TRBJ1-1; D is unresolved. Germline CDR1 SGHRS, CDR2 YFSETQ. V was shortened by 1 base and J by 0 bases, with 10 bases between the two germline ends. This CDR3 region has 15 residues. The CDR3 nucleotides are TGCGCCAGCAGCTTGAACGGTGCCATGAACACTGAAGCTTTCTTT. Translated, it gives CASSLNGAMNTEAFF.

This chain connects TRBV10-1 to TRBJ2-7; unclear D gene. The CDR3 runs to 16 residues. In germline, CDR1 is WNHNN, CDR2 SYGVQD (reference sequence). V dropped 3 bases and J dropped 0 bases, with 15 bases sitting between them. CDR3 protein: CASSDLAFCFSYEQYF. The DNA for the CDR3 is TGCGCCAGCAGTGATCTTGCGTTTTGCTTCTCCTACGAGCAGTACTTC.